This T cell receptor (beta chain) is from a study of naive and memory T cell subsets. This clonotype was detected a few times. The antigen remains undetermined. Two oligonucleotides, mixed equimolar, formed the beta constant-region primer covering TRBC1 and TRBC2. Ligated cDNA was amplified by four rounds of PCR with nested alpha and beta constant-region primers and SP2. TCRdb reprocessed the UMI-ligation and nested PCR reads via MiXCR and lists one record per CDR3 protein. This sample yields around 140,000 distinct CDR3 sequences, of which about 20% are seen a single time; around 0.63% belongs to the top ten. The CDR3 runs to 14 residues. The germline V gene has CDR1 SEHNR and CDR2 FQNEAQ (reference sequence). Deletions cut 0 bases from V and 4 bases from J, with 6 bases between. Cells stained for CD3, CD4, CD8, CD45RA, CD27 and viability were sorted into four CD45RA/CD27 subsets. Study-level findings and limits: Naive repertoires, especially CD8, held a few larger clonotypes, possibly memory cells re-expressing CD45RA.

The chain combines TRBV7-9 with TRBJ1-4, with unresolved D. Sequencing was done on a sample of naive CD8+ T cells from blood. This receptor was taken from a human donor in good health. The CDR3 loop is CASSLASYNEKLFF. As DNA, the CDR3 is TGTGCCAGCAGCTTAGCCTCCTATAATGAAAAACTGTTTTTT.